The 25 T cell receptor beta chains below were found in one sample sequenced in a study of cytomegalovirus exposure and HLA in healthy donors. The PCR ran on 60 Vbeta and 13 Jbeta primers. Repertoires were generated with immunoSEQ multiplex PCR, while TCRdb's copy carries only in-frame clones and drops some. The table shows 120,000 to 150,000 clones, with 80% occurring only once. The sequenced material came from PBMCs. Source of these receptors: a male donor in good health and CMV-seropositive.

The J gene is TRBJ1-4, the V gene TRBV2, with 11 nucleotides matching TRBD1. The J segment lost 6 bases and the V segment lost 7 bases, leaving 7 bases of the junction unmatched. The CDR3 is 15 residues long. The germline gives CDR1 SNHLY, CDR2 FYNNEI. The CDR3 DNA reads TGTGCCAGCAACCCCGGACAGGGGGCTTATGAAAAACTGTTTTTT. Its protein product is CASNPGQGAYEKLFF.

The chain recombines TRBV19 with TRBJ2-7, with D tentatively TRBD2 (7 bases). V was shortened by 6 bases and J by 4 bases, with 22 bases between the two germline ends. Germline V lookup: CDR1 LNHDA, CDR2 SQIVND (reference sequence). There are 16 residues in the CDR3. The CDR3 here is CASSRGARSPPYEQYF. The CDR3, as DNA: TGTGCCAGTAGCCGGGGGGCCCGGTCACCGCCATACGAGCAGTACTTC.

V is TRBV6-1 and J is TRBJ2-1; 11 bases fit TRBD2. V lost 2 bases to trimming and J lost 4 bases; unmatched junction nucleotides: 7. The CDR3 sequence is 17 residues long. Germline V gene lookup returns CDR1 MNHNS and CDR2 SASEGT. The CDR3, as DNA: TGTGCCAGCAGTGAACTTACGGGACTAGCGGTATACAATGAGCAGTTCTTC. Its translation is CASSELTGLAVYNEQFF.

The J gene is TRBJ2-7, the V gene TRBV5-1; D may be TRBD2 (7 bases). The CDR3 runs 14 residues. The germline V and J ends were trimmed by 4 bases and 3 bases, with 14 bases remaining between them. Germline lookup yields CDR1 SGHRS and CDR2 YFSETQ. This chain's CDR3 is CASSPRGAGYEQYF. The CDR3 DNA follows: TGCGCCAGCAGCCCTCGGGGGGCAGGCTACGAGCAGTACTTC.

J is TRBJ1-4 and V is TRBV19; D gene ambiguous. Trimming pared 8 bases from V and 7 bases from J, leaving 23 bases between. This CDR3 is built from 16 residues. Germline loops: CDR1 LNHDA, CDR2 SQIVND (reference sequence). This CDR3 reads CASLSSPRSSGEKLFF. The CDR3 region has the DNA TGTGCCAGTCTCTCAAGTCCGCGGAGCTCTGGTGAAAAACTGTTTTTT.

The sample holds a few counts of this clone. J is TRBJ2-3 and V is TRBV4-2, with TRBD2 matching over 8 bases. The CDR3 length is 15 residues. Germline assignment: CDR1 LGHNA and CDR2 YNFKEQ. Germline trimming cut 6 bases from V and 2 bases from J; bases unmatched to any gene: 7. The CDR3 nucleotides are TGTGCCAGCAGTCCCGGGACTAGAGACACAGATACGCAGTATTTT. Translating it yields CASSPGTRDTDTQYF.

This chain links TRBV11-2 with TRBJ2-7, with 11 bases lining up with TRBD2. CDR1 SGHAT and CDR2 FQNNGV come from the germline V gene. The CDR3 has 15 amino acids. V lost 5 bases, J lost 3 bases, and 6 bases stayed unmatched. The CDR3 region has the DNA TGTGCCAGCAGCAGGACTAGCGGGCCTAACTACGAGCAGTACTTC. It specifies CASSRTSGPNYEQYF.

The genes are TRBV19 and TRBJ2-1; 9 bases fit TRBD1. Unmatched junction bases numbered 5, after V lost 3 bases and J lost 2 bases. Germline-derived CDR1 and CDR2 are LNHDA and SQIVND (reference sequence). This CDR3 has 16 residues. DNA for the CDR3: TGTGCCAGTAGTATTTTGGGACAGGGACCCTACAATGAGCAGTTCTTC. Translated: CASSILGQGPYNEQFF.

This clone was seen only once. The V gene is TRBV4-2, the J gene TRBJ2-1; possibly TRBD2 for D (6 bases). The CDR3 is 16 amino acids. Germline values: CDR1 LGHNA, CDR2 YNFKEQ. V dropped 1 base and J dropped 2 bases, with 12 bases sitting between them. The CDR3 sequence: CASSQGGGGAYNEQFF. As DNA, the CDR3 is TGTGCCAGCAGCCAAGGGGGTGGCGGGGCCTACAATGAGCAGTTCTTC.

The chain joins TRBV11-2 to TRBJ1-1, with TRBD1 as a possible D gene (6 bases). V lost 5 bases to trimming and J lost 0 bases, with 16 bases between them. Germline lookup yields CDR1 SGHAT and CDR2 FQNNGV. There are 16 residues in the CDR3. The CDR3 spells CASSPKSGGLNTEAFF. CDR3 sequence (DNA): TGTGCCAGCAGCCCAAAAAGTGGGGGCTTGAACACTGAAGCTTTCTTT. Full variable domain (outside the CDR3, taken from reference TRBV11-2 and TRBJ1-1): EAGVAQSPRYKIIEKRQSVAFWCNPISGHATLYWYQQILGQGPKLLIQFQNNGVVDDSQLPKDRFSAERLKGVDSTLKIQPAKLEDSAVYLCASSPKSGGLNTEAFFGQGTRLTVV.

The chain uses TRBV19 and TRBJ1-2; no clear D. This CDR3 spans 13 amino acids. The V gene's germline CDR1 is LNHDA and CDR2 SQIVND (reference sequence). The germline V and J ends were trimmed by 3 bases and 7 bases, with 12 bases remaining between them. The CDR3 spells CASSIDQRGGYTF. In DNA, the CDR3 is TGTGCCAGTAGTATCGACCAGCGGGGTGGCTACACCTTC.

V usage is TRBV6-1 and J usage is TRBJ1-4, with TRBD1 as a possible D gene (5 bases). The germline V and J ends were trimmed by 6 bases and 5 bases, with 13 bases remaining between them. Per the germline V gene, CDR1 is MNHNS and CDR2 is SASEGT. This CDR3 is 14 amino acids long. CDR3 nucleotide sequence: TGTGCCAGCAGAAACGACAGACTCAATGAAAAACTGTTTTTT. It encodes CASRNDRLNEKLFF.

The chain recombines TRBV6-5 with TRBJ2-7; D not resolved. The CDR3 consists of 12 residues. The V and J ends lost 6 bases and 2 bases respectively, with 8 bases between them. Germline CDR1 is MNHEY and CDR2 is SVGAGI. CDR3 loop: CASRSEAYEQYF. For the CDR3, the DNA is TGTGCCAGCAGATCCGAGGCCTACGAGCAGTACTTC.

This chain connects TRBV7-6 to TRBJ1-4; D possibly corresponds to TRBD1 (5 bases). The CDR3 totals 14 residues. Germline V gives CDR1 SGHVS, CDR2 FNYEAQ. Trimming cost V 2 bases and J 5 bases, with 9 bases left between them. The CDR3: CASSLRGGNEKLFF. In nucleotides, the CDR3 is TGTGCCAGCAGCTTACGCGGGGGGAATGAAAAACTGTTTTTT.

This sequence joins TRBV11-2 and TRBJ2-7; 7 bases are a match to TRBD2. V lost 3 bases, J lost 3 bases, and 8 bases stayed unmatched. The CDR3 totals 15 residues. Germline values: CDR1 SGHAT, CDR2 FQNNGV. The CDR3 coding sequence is TGTGCCAGCAGCTTGGGCTCTGGCGGGAGCTACGAGCAGTACTTC. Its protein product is CASSLGSGGSYEQYF.

The DNA of the CDR3 is TGTGCCTGGAGTGTAACAGGGTCCAATGAGCAGTTCTTC. It specifies CAWSVTGSNEQFF. V and J are TRBV30 and TRBJ2-1; a possible D gene is TRBD1 (6 bases). V lost 0 bases and J 6 bases, leaving 9 bases between the germline ends. The CDR3 runs 13 residues. The germline CDR1 and CDR2 sequences are GTSNPN and SVGIG (reference sequence).

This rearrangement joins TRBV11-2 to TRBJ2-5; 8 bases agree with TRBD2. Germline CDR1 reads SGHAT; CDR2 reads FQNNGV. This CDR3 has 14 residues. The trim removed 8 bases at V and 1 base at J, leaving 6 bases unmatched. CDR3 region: CASLGREGQETQYF. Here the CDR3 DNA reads TGTGCCAGCCTCGGACGGGAGGGCCAAGAGACCCAGTACTTC.

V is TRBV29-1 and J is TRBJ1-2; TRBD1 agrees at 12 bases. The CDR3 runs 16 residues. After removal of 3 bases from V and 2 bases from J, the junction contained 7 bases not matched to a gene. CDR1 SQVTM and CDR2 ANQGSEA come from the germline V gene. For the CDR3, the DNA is TGCAGCGTTGAGGGACAGGGGGCGCGAGGGAACTATGGCTACACCTTC. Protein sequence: CSVEGQGARGNYGYTF.

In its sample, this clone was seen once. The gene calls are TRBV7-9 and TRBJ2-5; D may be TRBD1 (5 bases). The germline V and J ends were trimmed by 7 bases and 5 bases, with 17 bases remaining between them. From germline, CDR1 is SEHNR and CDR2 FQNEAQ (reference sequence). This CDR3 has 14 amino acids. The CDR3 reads CASTPRGAQETQYF. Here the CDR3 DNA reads TGTGCCAGCACCCCCCGTGGGGCGCAGGAGACCCAGTACTTC. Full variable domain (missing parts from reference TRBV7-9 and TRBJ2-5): DTGVSQNPRHKITKRGQNVTFRCDPISEHNRLYWYRQTLGQGPEFLTYFQNEAQLEKSRLLSDRFSAERPKGSFSTLEIQRTEQGDSAMYLCASTPRGAQETQYFGPGTRLLVL.

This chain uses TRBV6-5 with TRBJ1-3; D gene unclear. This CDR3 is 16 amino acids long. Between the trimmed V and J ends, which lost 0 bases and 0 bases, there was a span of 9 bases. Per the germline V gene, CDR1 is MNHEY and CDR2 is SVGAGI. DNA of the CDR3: TGTGCCAGCAGTTACTCCTGGCAAATCTCTGGAAACACCATATATTTT. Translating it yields CASSYSWQISGNTIYF.

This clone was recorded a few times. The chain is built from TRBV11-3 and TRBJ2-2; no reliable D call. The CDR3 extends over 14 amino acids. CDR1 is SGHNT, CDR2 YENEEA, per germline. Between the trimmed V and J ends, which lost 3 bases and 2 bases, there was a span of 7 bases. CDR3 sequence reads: CASSFSSNTGELFF. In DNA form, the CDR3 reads TGTGCCAGCAGCTTTAGTAGCAACACCGGGGAGCTGTTTTTT. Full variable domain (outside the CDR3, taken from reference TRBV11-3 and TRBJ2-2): EAGVVQSPRYKIIEKKQPVAFWCNPISGHNTLYWYLQNLGQGPELLIRYENEEAVDDSQLPKDRFSAERLKGVDSTLKIQPAELGDSAVYLCASSFSSNTGELFFGEGSRLTVL.

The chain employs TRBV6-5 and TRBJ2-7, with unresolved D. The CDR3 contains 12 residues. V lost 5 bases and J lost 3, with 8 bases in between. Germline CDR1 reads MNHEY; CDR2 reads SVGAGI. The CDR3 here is CASSRTSYEQYF. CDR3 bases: TGTGCCAGCAGTCGCACAAGCTACGAGCAGTACTTC.

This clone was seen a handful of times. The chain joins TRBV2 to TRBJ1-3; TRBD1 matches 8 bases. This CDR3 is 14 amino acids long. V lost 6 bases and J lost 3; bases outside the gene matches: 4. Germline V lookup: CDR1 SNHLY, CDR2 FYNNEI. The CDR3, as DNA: TGTGCCAGCAGCGCACAGGGGGTTGGAAACACCATATATTTT. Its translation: CASSAQGVGNTIYF.

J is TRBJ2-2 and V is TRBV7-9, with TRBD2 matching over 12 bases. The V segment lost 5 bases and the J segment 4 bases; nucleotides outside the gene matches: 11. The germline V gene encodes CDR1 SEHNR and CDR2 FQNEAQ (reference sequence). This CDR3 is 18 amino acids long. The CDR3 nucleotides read TGTGCCAGCAGCCCGACTAGCGGGAGCATTCGTGGCACCGGGGAGCTGTTTTTT. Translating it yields CASSPTSGSIRGTGELFF.

The CDR3 region is CASTPGGIPLWGYTF. The CDR3 region has the DNA TGTGCCAGCACTCCCGGGGGAATCCCTCTTTGGGGCTACACCTTC. The V and J genes are TRBV6-1 and TRBJ1-2; D may be TRBD1 (5 bases). The germline gives CDR1 MNHNS, CDR2 SASEGT. V shed 7 bases and J shed 8 bases, with 23 bases lying between them. This CDR3 region has 15 residues.